This T cell receptor (beta chain) was recovered during a study of shared clonotypes between healthy human individuals. Points from the study as a whole: As a rule, naive subsets had a larger estimated richness than memory subsets. Rarefaction exposed incomplete sorted-subset sequencing despite large depth.

The CDR3 covers 16 residues. V trimming: 4 bases; J trimming: 8 bases; junction bases outside the gene matches: 15. The germline CDR1 and CDR2 sequences are SGHDN and FVKESK. On this clone itself: The target antigen is unknown.

Naive CD8 cells were CD45RO-negative, positively selected for CCR7, excluding terminally differentiated effector memory CD45RA+ cells. The assay used deep level. Data came from immunoSEQ multiplex PCR; TCRdb stores just in-frame clones and leaves some out. The sample records about 820,000 clones, 80% to 95% being singletons. Sequenced sample: naive CD8+ T cells sorted from blood. The TCR comes from a man between 25 and 39 years old in good health. The genes are TRBV14 and TRBJ2-3; 7 bases agree with TRBD1. CDR3 nucleotides: TGTGCCAGCAGCCTGCCGCCGGGACAGCCCGGGGTTACGCAGTATTTT. It is translated as CASSLPPGQPGVTQYF.